This record covers a single TCR beta chain. What it binds is not known. This sample was included in a study of blood T cells in healthy people across ages. Study-level points and caveats: Any changes in expanded clonotypes were possibly confounded, as donor CMV status remained unknown. Per million T cells, the diversity of TCR beta decreased roughly linearly as age advanced.

CDR1 SGHRS and CDR2 YFSETQ come from the germline V gene. CDR3 length: 14 residues. V was clipped by 4 bases and J by 6 bases, with 14 bases between them. Combining a sample-barcoded 5' primer with a J-beta primer mix, a second PCR ran for 7 to 11 cycles. Each CDR3 protein gets one entry after TCRdb re-called the 5' RACE reads with MiXCR. The table records 2 million or so distinct CDR3 sequences, around half of them present only once. A minimum of 6.5 million PBMCs was isolated per sample. The source material was blood. The chain recombines TRBV5-1 with TRBJ1-5; maybe TRBD1 (5 bases). The receptor's source is a woman aged 35 to 49 in good health. CDR3: CASSRDLGLQPQHF. CDR3 in DNA: TGCGCCAGCAGCCGGGACTTAGGCCTTCAGCCCCAGCATTTT.